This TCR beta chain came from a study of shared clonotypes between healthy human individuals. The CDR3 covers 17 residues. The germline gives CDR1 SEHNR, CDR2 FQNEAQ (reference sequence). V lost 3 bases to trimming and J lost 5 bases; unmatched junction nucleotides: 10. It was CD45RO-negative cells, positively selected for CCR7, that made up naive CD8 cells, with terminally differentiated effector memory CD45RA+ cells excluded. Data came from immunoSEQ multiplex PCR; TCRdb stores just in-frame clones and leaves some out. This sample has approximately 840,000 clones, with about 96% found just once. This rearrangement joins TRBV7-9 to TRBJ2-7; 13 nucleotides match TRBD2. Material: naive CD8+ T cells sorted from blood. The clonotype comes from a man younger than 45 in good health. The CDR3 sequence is CASSFVTSGRIYNEQYF. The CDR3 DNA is TGTGCCAGCAGCTTTGTGACTAGCGGGAGGATCTATAACGAGCAGTACTTC.